The source of this TCR beta chain is a study of T cell repertoires in cytomegalovirus infection. As regards this clonotype: Its antigen is currently unknown.

A single record per CDR3 protein comes from TCRdb applying MiXCR to the reads. Counted here are hundreds of thousands of distinct CDR3 sequences, about two fifths occurring once; the ten biggest clones make up about 39%. With 7 bases removed from V and 4 bases from J, the gap between germline ends came to 14 bases. This CDR3 spans 14 amino acids. CDR1 is LNHDA, CDR2 SQIVND, per germline (reference sequence). The chain links TRBV19 to TRBJ2-1; D is unresolved. The specimen comprised cultured PBMCs, sampled from culture after CMV antigen stimulation. The receptor comes from a human donor in good health (CMV status not recorded). Some clones in this sample may be carry-over from other donors' samples. This CDR3 reads CASNLGNVYNEQFF. Here the CDR3 DNA reads TGTGCCAGTAACCTTGGAAACGTGTACAATGAGCAGTTCTTC.